A single sample is the source of the 21 T cell receptor beta chains below, sequenced in a study of T cell responses to AZD1222 COVID-19 vaccine. Produced via immunoSEQ multiplex PCR; TCRdb's table is partial and in-frame only. The sample holds 95,000 to 120,000 clones; around 88% are singletons and the top ten take approximately 6.9%. Sequences were derived from peripheral blood, sampled 28 days after the second AZD1222 dose. Receptors originate from an adult who received the AZD1222 COVID-19 vaccine.

CDR3 coding DNA: TGTGCCAGCAGCTTAGGACTAGCGGGGGACACAGATACGCAGTATTTT. It translates to CASSLGLAGDTDTQYF. This chain connects TRBV7-3 to TRBJ2-3; 13 bases fit TRBD2. CDR1 is SGHTA, CDR2 FQGTGA, per germline. With V trimmed by 2 bases and J by 2 bases, 1 base remained unmatched. This CDR3 spans 16 amino acids.

This chain uses TRBV6-2 or TRBV6-3 with TRBJ1-6, with D tentatively TRBD1 (6 bases). CDR3 length: 15 amino acids. V dropped 6 bases and J dropped 9 bases, with 18 bases sitting between them. CDR1 and CDR2 from the germline V gene are MNHEY and SVGEGT. CDR3 coding DNA: TGTGCCAGCAGCCCTAACAGGGCGTATGCTTCACCCCTCCACTTT. Translated, it gives CASSPNRAYASPLHF.

The chain uses TRBV7-3 and TRBJ1-1; D uncertain. Per the germline V gene, CDR1 is SGHTA and CDR2 is FQGTGA. This CDR3 is 14 amino acids long. V lost 1 base and J 1 base, leaving 7 bases between the germline ends. CDR3 DNA sequence: TGTGCCAGCAGCTTAATGGGCGGGAACACTGAAGCTTTCTTT. It specifies CASSLMGGNTEAFF.

This clone was counted a few times. V gene TRBV7-8 combines with J gene TRBJ2-3; a possible D gene is TRBD1 (6 bases). The V end was cut by 11 bases, the J end by 2 bases, with 14 bases between. Germline V CDR1 and CDR2: SGHVS, FQNEAQ. The CDR3 is made up of 13 amino acids. The CDR3 DNA sequence: TGTGCCGCCGGGTGGGGACACACAGATACGCAGTATTTT. Residues: CAAGWGHTDTQYF.

The gene calls are TRBV27 and TRBJ1-3, with 7 bases fitting TRBD1. The length of the CDR3 is 18 residues. Germline CDR1 and CDR2: MNHEY and SMNVEV (reference sequence). Trimming took 8 bases from V and 4 from J; bases not matched to a gene: 20. CDR3 DNA sequence: TGTGCCAGCGGAAGTGAAGAAGAAGGGACAGAGGAAGGAAACACCATATATTTT. Translated: CASGSEEEGTEEGNTIYF.

V is TRBV9 and J is TRBJ2-3, with D possibly TRBD1 on 6 matching bases. Trimming removed 1 base at V and 3 bases at J, with 15 bases between. Germline V gene sequence: CDR1 SGDLS, CDR2 YYNGEE. The CDR3 runs 16 residues. In DNA form, the CDR3 reads TGTGCCAGCAGCGTAAGATTACAGGGATCGACAGATACGCAGTATTTT. It specifies CASSVRLQGSTDTQYF.

This chain uses TRBV7-6 with TRBJ2-3; the match to TRBD2 covers 8 bases. From germline, CDR1 is SGHVS and CDR2 FNYEAQ. V shed 5 bases, J shed 2 bases, and the junction held 18 bases outside the gene matches. The CDR3 is made up of 19 amino acids. CDR3 in DNA: TGTGCCAGCAGCCCCCTTTTATATGGAGCGGGGGTTAACACAGATACGCAGTATTTT. It is translated as CASSPLLYGAGVNTDTQYF.

A word on this clone: In the same sample, other DNA sequences code for this CDR3. CDR3 in DNA: TGTGCCAGCTCACCTAGCTCCTATAATTCACCCCTCCACTTT. Amino acid sequence: CASSPSSYNSPLHF. The V gene is TRBV18, the J gene TRBJ1-6; D gene uncertain. Germline CDR1 and CDR2: KGHSH and LQKENI. The CDR3 length is 14 residues. The V and J ends lost 3 bases and 0 bases respectively, with 3 bases between them.

The J gene is TRBJ1-1, the V gene TRBV5-1; 7 bases are a match to TRBD1. CDR1 SGHRS and CDR2 YFSETQ come from the germline V gene. After removal of 2 bases from V and 3 bases from J, the junction contained 1 base not matched to a gene. The CDR3 totals 13 residues. CDR3 DNA sequence: TGCGCCAGCAGCTTCGGGACAGACACTGAAGCTTTCTTT. This translates into CASSFGTDTEAFF.

The chain has TRBV6-2 or TRBV6-3 and TRBJ1-5; possibly TRBD1 for D (6 bases). Germline CDR1 is MNHEY and CDR2 is SVGEGT. CDR3 size: 15 residues. Between the trimmed V and J ends, which lost 2 bases and 3 bases, there was a span of 11 bases. In DNA, the CDR3 is TGTGCCAGCAGTTACCTGGACAGAGCCAATCAGCCCCAGCATTTT. Translating gives CASSYLDRANQPQHF.

This clone was observed a few times. The sample has other DNA sequences that encode this CDR3 too. The V and J genes are TRBV5-1 and TRBJ1-1, with TRBD1 matching over 11 bases. The junction had 5 bases not matched to a gene; V was cut back by 1 base and J by 0 bases. The germline V gene has CDR1 SGHRS and CDR2 YFSETQ. The CDR3 contains 17 residues. CDR3 DNA sequence: TGCGCCAGCAGCTTGAGAGGACAGGGGGCGTTGAACACTGAAGCTTTCTTT. Translating it yields CASSLRGQGALNTEAFF.

This clone was seen a single time. V and J are TRBV5-4 and TRBJ1-2, with D unclear. CDR3 length: 14 residues. Trimming stripped 0 bases from V and 8 bases from J, with 14 bases between. Germline CDR1 SGHNT, CDR2 YYREEE (reference sequence). Written as DNA, the CDR3 is TGTGCCAGCAGCTTGGCCTTGTCAGGTCTAGGCTACACCTTC. Amino acids: CASSLALSGLGYTF.

The chain has TRBV7-2 and TRBJ1-3; no firm D call. Looked up from germline, CDR1 is SGHTA and CDR2 is FQGNSA. The CDR3 consists of 15 residues. Deletions cut 0 bases from V and 0 bases from J, with 6 bases between. CDR3 residues: CASSLASASGNTIYF. CDR3 coding DNA: TGTGCCAGCAGCTTAGCGTCAGCCTCTGGAAACACCATATATTTT. Full variable domain (outside the CDR3, taken from reference TRBV7-2 and TRBJ1-3): GAGVSQSPSNKVTEKGKDVELRCDPISGHTALYWYRQSLGQGLEFLIYFQGNSAPDKSGLPSDRFSAERTGGSVSTLTIQRTQQEDSAVYLCASSLASASGNTIYFGEGSWLTVV.

The V and J genes are TRBV4-1 and TRBJ2-7, with TRBD1 matching 9 bases. V dropped 3 bases and J dropped 2; count of bases not matched to a gene: 14. Germline CDR1 MGHRA, CDR2 YSYEKL. The CDR3 has 18 residues. DNA of the CDR3: TGCGCCAGCAGCCACTCGGACAGGGGACTCCTCCTACCCTACGAGCAGTACTTC. Translated, it gives CASSHSDRGLLLPYEQYF.

This clone appeared a few times. J is TRBJ1-5 and V is TRBV6-1; weak D call: TRBD1 (5 bases). Trimming stripped 4 bases from V and 5 bases from J, with 21 bases between. Germline CDR1 and CDR2: MNHNS and SASEGT. This CDR3 region has 17 residues. The DNA of the CDR3 is TGTGCCAGCAGTGTCGGGACCCCCCCCTCGGGCGATCAGCCCCAGCATTTT. Translation gives CASSVGTPPSGDQPQHF.

V usage is TRBV6-4 and J usage is TRBJ2-1, with 9 positions matching TRBD1. V shed 4 bases, J shed 8 bases, and the junction held 6 bases outside the gene matches. The CDR3 runs 14 residues. Germline V gene data show CDR1 as MRHNA and CDR2 as SNTAGT. The CDR3 sequence is CASSAGQGIDEQFF. The CDR3 DNA reads TGTGCCAGCAGTGCCGGACAGGGGATCGATGAGCAGTTCTTC.

The rearrangement joins TRBV7-2 to TRBJ2-5, with 9 bases that match TRBD1. Trimming took 1 base from V and 5 from J; bases not matched to a gene: 2. Germline V gives CDR1 SGHTA, CDR2 FQGNSA. CDR3 length equals 14 residues. The CDR3 spells CASSLDRGRETQYF. In DNA, the CDR3 is TGTGCCAGCAGCTTAGACAGGGGGCGTGAGACCCAGTACTTC.

The CDR3 here is CASAMDGLENYGYTF. Written as DNA, the CDR3 is TGTGCCAGCGCGATGGACGGTCTGGAGAACTATGGCTACACCTTC. The chain has TRBV7-9 and TRBJ1-2; D is unresolved. This CDR3 has 15 residues. Between the trimmed V and J ends, which lost 8 bases and 2 bases, there was a span of 18 bases. CDR1 and CDR2 from the germline V gene are SEHNR and FQNEAQ (reference sequence).

J is TRBJ1-1 and V is TRBV18; D gene unclear. This CDR3 is built from 15 residues. V lost 0 bases to trimming and J lost 0 bases, with 8 bases between them. Germline V gene sequence: CDR1 KGHSH, CDR2 LQKENI. DNA of the CDR3: TGTGCCAGCTCACCACCGTCGCTCCTGAACACTGAAGCTTTCTTT. This sequence encodes CASSPPSLLNTEAFF.

The chain has TRBV21-1 and TRBJ1-2; TRBD1, the table's D call, was not compared with the DNA. TRBV21-1 counts as a pseudogene. CDR3 size: 14 residues. CDR3 in DNA: TGTGCCAGCATCGCAGAGGGACAGGATTGTGGCTACACCTTC. This encodes CASIAEGQDCGYTF.

The count of this clone is one. The rearrangement links TRBV3-1 (or the pseudogene TRBV3-2) to TRBJ2-5, with D maybe TRBD2 (5 bases). The CDR3 is 13 residues long. Trimming took 3 bases from V and 5 from J, leaving 10 bases between them. Germline V CDR1 and CDR2: LGHDT, YNNKEL (reference sequence). CDR3 coding DNA: TGTGCCAGCAGCCACAGAGGCGGGGAGACCCAGTACTTC. It is translated as CASSHRGGETQYF.